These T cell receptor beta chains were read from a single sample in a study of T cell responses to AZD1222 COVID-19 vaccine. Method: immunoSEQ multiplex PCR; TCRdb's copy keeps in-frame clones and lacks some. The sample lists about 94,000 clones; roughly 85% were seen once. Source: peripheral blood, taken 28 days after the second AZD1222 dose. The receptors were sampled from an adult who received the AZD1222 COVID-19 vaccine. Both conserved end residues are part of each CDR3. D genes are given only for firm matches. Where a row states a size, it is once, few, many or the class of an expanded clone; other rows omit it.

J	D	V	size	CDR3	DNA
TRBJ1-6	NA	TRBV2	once	CASMVEGVRSNSPLHF	TGTGCCAGCATGGTAGAGGGGGTTCGGTCTAATTCACCCCTCCACTTT
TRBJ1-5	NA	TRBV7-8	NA	CASSLEGSNQPQHF	TGTGCCAGCAGCTTAGAGGGTAGCAATCAGCCCCAGCATTTT
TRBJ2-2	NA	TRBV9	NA	CASSEIATDGELFF	TGTGCCAGCAGCGAGATAGCGACGGACGGGGAGCTGTTTTTT
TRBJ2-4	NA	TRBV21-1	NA	CASSNPTFGGPTGVNIQYF	TGTGCCAGCAGCAACCCGACATTCGGGGGGCCTACGGGGGTTAACATTCAGTACTTC
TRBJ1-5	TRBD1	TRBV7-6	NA	CASSLGPTGNLQPQHF	TGTGCCAGCAGCTTAGGTCCGACAGGGAATCTTCAGCCCCAGCATTTT
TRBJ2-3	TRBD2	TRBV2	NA	CASSGEGLAMPQYF	TGTGCCAGCAGTGGGGAGGGACTAGCGATGCCGCAGTATTTT
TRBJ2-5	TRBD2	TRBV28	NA	CASSLGSGRKAQYF	TGTGCCAGCAGTTTAGGTAGCGGGAGGAAGGCCCAGTACTTC
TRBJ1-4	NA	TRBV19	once	CASTRRGAAEKLFF	TGTGCCAGTACCCGTCGTGGGGCGGCTGAAAAACTGTTTTTT
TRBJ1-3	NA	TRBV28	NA	CASTFPGGRVGNTIYF	TGTGCCAGCACTTTCCCCGGGGGGCGGGTTGGAAACACCATATATTTT
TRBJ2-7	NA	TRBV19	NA	CASSGGTVPSYEQYF	TGTGCCAGTAGTGGGGGGACAGTTCCTTCCTACGAGCAGTACTTC
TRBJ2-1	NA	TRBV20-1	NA	CSARYYNEQFF	TGCAGTGCTAGATACTACAATGAGCAGTTCTTC
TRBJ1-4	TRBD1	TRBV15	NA	CATSRGLGQGPEKLFF	TGTGCCACCAGCAGAGGCCTAGGACAGGGCCCTGAAAAACTGTTTTTT
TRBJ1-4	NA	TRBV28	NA	CASSNDVVGEKLFF	TGTGCCAGCAGTAACGACGTGGTTGGAGAAAAACTGTTTTTT
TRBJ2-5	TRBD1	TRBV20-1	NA	CSASGDRGRGETQYF	TGCAGTGCTAGTGGGGACAGGGGGCGCGGGGAGACCCAGTACTTC
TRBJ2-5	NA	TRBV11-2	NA	CASSFGERLQETQYF	TGTGCCAGCAGCTTCGGGGAGCGGCTTCAAGAGACCCAGTACTTC
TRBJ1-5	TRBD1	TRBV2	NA	CASSETGDPQPQHF	TGTGCCAGCAGTGAAACAGGGGATCCTCAGCCCCAGCATTTT
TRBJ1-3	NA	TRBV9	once	CASRGNYSGNTIYF	TGTGCCAGCCGAGGAAACTACTCTGGAAACACCATATATTTT
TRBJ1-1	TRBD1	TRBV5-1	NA	CASSMTGLNTEAFF	TGCGCCAGCAGTATGACAGGGCTGAACACTGAAGCTTTCTTT
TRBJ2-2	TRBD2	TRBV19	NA	CASRTSGRGSTGELFF	TGTGCCAGCAGGACTAGCGGGAGGGGGAGCACCGGGGAGCTGTTTTTT
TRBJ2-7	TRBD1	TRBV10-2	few	CASSPDRQDYEQYF	TGCGCCAGCAGTCCGGACAGGCAAGACTACGAGCAGTACTTC
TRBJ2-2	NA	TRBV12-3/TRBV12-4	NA	CASSFRDTGELFF	TGTGCCAGCAGTTTTAGAGACACCGGGGAGCTGTTTTTT
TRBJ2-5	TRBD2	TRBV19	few	CASSMTSGGQETQYF	TGTGCCAGTAGTATGACCAGCGGGGGGCAAGAGACCCAGTACTTC
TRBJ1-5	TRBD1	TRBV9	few	CASSSDRGNQPQHF	TGTGCCAGCAGCTCGGACAGGGGCAATCAGCCCCAGCATTTT
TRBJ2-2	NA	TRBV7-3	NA	CASSKQGPVGELFF	TGTGCCAGCAGCAAACAGGGCCCGGTCGGGGAGCTGTTTTTT
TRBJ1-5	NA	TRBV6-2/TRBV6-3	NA	CASSFRRPGTFSNQPQHF	TGTGCCAGCAGTTTTAGACGTCCCGGGACATTTAGCAATCAGCCCCAGCATTTT
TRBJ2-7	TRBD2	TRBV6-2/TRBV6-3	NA	CASSYSRTSGSPYEQYF	TGTGCCAGCAGTTACTCTAGGACTAGCGGGAGTCCCTACGAGCAGTACTTC
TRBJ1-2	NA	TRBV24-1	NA	CATSAGNYGYTF	TGTGCCACCAGTGCGGGCAACTATGGCTACACCTTC
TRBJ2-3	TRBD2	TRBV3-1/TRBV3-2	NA	CASSLRLADTDTQYF	TGTGCCAGCAGCCTAAGACTAGCGGACACAGATACGCAGTATTTT
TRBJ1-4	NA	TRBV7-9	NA	CASIPLGATNEKLFF	TGTGCCAGCATCCCCCTGGGGGCAACTAATGAAAAACTGTTTTTT
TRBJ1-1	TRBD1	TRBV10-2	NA	CASSPATGALFF	TGCGCCAGCAGTCCAGCGACAGGGGCGCTTTTCTTT
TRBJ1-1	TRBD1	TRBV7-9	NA	CASSYSGQLNTEAFF	TGTGCCAGCAGCTATTCGGGACAGTTAAACACTGAAGCTTTCTTT
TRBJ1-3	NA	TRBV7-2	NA	CASSRPKGGSGNTIYF	TGTGCCAGCAGTCGCCCGAAGGGTGGCTCTGGAAACACCATATATTTT
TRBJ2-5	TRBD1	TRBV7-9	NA	CASSLGQGEETQYF	TGTGCCAGCAGCCTCGGACAGGGAGAAGAGACCCAGTACTTC
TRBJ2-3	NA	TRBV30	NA	CAWIYGNTDTQYF	TGTGCCTGGATCTACGGGAACACAGATACGCAGTATTTT
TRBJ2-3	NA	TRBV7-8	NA	CASRTPIRFRGADTQYF	TGTGCCAGCAGAACTCCGATTCGGTTCCGTGGGGCAGATACGCAGTATTTT
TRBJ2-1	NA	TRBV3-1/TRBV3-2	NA	CASSQPNNNEQFF	TGTGCCAGCAGCCAACCGAACAACAATGAGCAGTTCTTC
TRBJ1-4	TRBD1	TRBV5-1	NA	CASSPGQLNEKLFF	TGCGCCAGCAGCCCGGGACAGTTAAATGAAAAACTGTTTTTT
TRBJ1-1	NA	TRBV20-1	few	CSASGNTEAFF	TGCAGTGCTAGTGGGAACACTGAAGCTTTCTTT
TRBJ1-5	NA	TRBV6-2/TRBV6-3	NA	CASSYRGRGNQPQHF	TGTGCCAGCAGTTATCGTGGGAGGGGCAATCAGCCCCAGCATTTT
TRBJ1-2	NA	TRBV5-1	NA	CASSSTPTDSYTF	TGCGCCAGCAGCTCAACACCGACGGACAGCTACACCTTC
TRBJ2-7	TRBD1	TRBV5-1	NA	CASSFSGGLPYEQYF	TGCGCCAGCAGCTTCTCAGGGGGCTTGCCCTACGAGCAGTACTTC
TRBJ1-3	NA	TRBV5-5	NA	CASRVGLYGNTIYF	TGTGCCAGCAGGGTGGGATTATATGGAAACACCATATATTTT
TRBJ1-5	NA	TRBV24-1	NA	CATSDLHPDSHSNQPQHF	TGTGCCACCAGTGATTTGCACCCGGACAGCCATAGCAATCAGCCCCAGCATTTT
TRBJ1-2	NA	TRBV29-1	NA	CSVEEGVYGYTF	TGCAGCGTTGAGGAGGGGGTCTATGGCTACACCTTC
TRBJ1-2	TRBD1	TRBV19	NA	CAAGEGGTGGDGYTF	TGTGCCGCAGGAGAGGGTGGGACAGGGGGTGATGGCTACACCTTC
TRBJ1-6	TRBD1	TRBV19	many	CASSYTRTGSSYNSPLHF	TGTGCCAGTAGTTACACGCGGACAGGGAGCTCCTATAATTCACCCCTCCACTTT